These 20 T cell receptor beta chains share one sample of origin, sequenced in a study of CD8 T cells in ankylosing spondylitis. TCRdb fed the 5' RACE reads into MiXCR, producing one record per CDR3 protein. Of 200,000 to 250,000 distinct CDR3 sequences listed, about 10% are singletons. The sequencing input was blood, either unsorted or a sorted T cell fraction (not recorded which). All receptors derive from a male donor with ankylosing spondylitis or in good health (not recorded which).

In nucleotides, the CDR3 is TGTGCCAGCAGCCCCGCCGGGGCGACCAATGAGCAGTTCTTC. This codes for CASSPAGATNEQFF. This chain links TRBV6-1 with TRBJ2-1; D is tentatively TRBD1 or TRBD2 (5 bases each). This CDR3 is built from 14 residues. CDR1 MNHNS and CDR2 SASEGT come from the germline V gene. The germline V and J ends were trimmed by 6 bases and 6 bases, with 15 bases remaining between them.

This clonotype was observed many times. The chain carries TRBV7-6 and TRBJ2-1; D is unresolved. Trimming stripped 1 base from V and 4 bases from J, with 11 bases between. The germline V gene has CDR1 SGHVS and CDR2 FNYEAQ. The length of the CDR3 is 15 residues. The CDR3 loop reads CASSLEDPRYNEQFF. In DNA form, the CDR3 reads TGTGCCAGCAGCTTAGAAGACCCCCGATACAATGAGCAGTTCTTC.

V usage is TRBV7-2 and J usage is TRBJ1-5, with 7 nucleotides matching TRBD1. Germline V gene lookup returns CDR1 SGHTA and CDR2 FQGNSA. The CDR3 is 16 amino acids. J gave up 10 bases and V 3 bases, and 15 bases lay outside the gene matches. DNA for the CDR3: TGTGCCAGCAGCTTCGAAAGAGACAGGGTGGGTCAACCCCAGCATTTT. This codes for CASSFERDRVGQPQHF.

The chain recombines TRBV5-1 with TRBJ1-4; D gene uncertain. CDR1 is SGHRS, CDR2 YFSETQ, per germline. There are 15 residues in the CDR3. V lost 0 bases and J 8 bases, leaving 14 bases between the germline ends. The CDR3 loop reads CASSLVFLEGEKLFF. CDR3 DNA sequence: TGCGCCAGCAGCTTGGTTTTTCTGGAAGGGGAAAAACTGTTTTTT.

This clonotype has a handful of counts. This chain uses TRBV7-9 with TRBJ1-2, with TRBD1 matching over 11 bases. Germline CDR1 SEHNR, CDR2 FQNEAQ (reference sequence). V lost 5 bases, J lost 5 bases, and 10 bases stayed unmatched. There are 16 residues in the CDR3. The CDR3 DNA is TGTGCCAGCAGCCTCACCGGGACAGGGGGGCTTTATGGCTACACCTTC. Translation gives CASSLTGTGGLYGYTF.

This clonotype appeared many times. CDR3 in DNA: TGTGCCACCAGTGATGGGATTGTGAACACCGGGGAGCTGTTTTTT. Protein: CATSDGIVNTGELFF. V is TRBV24-1 and J is TRBJ2-2; no clear D gene. V gave up 3 bases and J gave up 1 base, with 8 bases separating them. The CDR3 is made up of 15 amino acids. Looked up from germline, CDR1 is KGHDR and CDR2 is SFDVKD.

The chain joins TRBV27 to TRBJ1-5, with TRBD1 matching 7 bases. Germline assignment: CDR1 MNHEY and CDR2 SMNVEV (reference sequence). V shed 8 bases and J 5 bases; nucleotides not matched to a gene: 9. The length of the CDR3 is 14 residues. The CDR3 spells CASAPGQPYQPQHF. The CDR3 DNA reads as TGTGCCAGCGCCCCGGGACAGCCCTATCAGCCCCAGCATTTT.

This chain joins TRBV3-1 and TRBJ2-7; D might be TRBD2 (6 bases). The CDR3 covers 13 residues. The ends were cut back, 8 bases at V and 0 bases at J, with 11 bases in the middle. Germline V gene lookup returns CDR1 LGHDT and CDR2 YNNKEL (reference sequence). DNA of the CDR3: TGTGCCAGCGGGGACTTAAGCTCCTACGAGCAGTACTTC. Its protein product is CASGDLSSYEQYF.

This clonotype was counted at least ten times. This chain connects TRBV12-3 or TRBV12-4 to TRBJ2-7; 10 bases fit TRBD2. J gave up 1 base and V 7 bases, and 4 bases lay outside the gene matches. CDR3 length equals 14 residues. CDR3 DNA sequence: TGTGCCAGCACCGAACTAGCGGGGTCCTACGAGCAGTACTTC. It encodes CASTELAGSYEQYF.

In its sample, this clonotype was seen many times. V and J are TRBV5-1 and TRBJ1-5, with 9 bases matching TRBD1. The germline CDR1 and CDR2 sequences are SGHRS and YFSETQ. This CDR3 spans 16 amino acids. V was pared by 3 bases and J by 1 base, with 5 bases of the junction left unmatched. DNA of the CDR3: TGCGCCAGCAGCTGGGGACAGGGCGGCAGCAATCAGCCCCAGCATTTT. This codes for CASSWGQGGSNQPQHF.

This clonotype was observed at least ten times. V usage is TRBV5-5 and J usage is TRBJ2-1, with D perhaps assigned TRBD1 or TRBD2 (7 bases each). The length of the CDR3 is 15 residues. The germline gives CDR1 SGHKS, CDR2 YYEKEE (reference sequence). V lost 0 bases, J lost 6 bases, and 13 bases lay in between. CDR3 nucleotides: TGTGCCAGCAGCTTGGCCCAGGGGGAGGGCAATGAGCAGTTCTTC. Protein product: CASSLAQGEGNEQFF.

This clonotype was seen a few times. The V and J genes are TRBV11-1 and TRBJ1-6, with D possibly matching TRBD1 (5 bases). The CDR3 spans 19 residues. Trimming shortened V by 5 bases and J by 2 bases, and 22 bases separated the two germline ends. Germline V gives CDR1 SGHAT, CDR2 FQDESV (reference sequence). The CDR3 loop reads CASSLGFGAPDTYNSPLHF. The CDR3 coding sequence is TGTGCCAGCAGCCTAGGGTTTGGGGCACCCGACACCTATAATTCACCCCTCCACTTT.

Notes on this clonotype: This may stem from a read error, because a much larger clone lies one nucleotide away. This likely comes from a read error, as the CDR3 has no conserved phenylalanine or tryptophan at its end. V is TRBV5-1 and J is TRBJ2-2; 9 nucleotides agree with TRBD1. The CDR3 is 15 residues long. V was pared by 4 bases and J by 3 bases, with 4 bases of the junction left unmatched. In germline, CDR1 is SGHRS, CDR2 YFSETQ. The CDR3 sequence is CASSRTGEDTGELFY. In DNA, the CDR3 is TGCGCCAGCAGCCGGACAGGGGAGGACACCGGGGAGCTGTTTTAT.

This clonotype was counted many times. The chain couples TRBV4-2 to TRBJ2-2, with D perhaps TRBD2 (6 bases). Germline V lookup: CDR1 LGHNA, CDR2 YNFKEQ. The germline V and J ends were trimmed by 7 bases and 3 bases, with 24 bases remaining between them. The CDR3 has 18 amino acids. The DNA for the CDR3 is TGTGCCAGCACCCTACGCCCACAGGTCGGAGGGGACACCGGGGAGCTGTTTTTT. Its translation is CASTLRPQVGGDTGELFF.

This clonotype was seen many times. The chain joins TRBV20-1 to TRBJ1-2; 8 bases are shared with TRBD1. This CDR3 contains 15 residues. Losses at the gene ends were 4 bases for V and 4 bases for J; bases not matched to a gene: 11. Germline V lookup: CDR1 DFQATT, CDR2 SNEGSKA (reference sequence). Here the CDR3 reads CSATPTGVMGYGYTF. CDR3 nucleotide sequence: TGCAGTGCTACGCCGACAGGGGTGATGGGCTATGGCTACACCTTC.

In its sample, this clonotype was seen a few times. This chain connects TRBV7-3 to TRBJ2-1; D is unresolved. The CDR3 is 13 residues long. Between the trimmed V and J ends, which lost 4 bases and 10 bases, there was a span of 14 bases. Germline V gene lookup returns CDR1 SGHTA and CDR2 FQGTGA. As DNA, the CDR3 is TGTGCCAGCAGCTCCCGGACGGCCCGGGAGCAGTTCTTC. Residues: CASSSRTAREQFF.

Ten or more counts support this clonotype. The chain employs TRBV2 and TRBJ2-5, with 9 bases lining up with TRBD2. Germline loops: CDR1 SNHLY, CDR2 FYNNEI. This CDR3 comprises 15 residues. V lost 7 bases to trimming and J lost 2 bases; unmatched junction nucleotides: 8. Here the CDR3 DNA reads TGTGCCAGCACCAAGGAGGGACTAGCACAAGAGACCCAGTACTTC. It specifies CASTKEGLAQETQYF.

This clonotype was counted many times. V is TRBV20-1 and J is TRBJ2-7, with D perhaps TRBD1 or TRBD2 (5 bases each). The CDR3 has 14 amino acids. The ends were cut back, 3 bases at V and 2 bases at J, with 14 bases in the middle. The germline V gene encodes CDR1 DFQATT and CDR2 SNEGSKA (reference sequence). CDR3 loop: CSASLPQGPYEQYF. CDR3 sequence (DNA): TGCAGTGCTAGTTTGCCTCAGGGACCCTACGAGCAGTACTTC.

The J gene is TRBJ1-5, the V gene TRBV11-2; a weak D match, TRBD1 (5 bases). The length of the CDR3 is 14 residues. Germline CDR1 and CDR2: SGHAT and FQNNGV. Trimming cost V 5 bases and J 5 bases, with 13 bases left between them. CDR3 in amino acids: CASSVDSRYQPQHF. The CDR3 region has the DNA TGTGCCAGCAGCGTTGACAGTAGATATCAGCCCCAGCATTTT.

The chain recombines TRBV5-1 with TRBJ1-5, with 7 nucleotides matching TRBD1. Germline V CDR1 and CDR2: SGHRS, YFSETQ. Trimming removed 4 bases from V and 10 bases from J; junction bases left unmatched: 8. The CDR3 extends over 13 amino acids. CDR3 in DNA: TGCGCCAGCAGCGAAGACAGGGAAAGACCCCAGCATTTT. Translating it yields CASSEDRERPQHF.